This T cell receptor beta chain derives from a study of OX40 agonist ivuxolimab in advanced cancers. Study-level information: A male proportion of over 70% was recorded, with mean age 60 years and range roughly 23 to 85.

Germline CDR1 and CDR2: SGHTA and FQGNSA. The CDR3 extends over 14 amino acids. V was pared by 4 bases and J by 6 bases, with 13 bases between. Patients were excluded for autoimmune disease history or systemic immunosuppression. TCRdb keeps only in-frame clones here, not all; method: immunoSEQ multiplex PCR. This sample has roughly 90,000 clones; approximately 91% occur once, and the top ten carry about 0.35%. The rearrangement uses TRBV7-2 and TRBJ2-1; a possible D gene is TRBD2 (5 bases). The sequences come from CD4+ or CD8+ T cells sorted from blood, collected in a trial of the OX40 agonist ivuxolimab. This TCR came from an adult with an advanced solid tumor such as melanoma, head and neck, liver or kidney cancer. CDR3 protein: CASSSSRVLNEQFF. DNA of the CDR3: TGTGCCAGCAGCTCTTCGAGGGTTCTCAATGAGCAGTTCTTC.